The next 30 T cell receptor beta chains were all read from a single sample in a study of CD8 T cells in ankylosing spondylitis. Whole-study results and caveats: The study identified a TCR beta motif of eight highly homologous variants that appeared characteristic of ankylosing spondylitis blood.

TCRdb reprocessed the 5' RACE reads via MiXCR and lists one record per CDR3 protein. The sample shows under 950,000 distinct CDR3 sequences, about 20% of them seen only once. Their cognate antigens are unknown. Sequenced material: blood, either unsorted or a sorted T cell fraction (not recorded which). The origin of the receptors is a male donor with ankylosing spondylitis.

The V call is TRBV11-2, the J call TRBJ2-3, with 11 bases fitting TRBD2. The germline V gene encodes CDR1 SGHAT and CDR2 FQNNGV. CDR3 size: 18 residues. Trimming took 1 base from V and 1 from J; bases not matched to a gene: 7. This chain's CDR3 is CASSLGSLAGGRTDTQYF. CDR3 coding DNA: TGTGCCAGCAGCTTAGGTAGTCTAGCGGGAGGCCGCACAGATACGCAGTATTTT.

This sequence joins TRBV7-9 and TRBJ2-2; D not resolved. V shed 1 base and J shed 4 bases, with 7 bases lying between them. Looked up from germline, CDR1 is SEHNR and CDR2 is FQNEAQ (reference sequence). The CDR3 contains 14 residues. The CDR3 here is CASSLEWLTGELFF. In DNA form, the CDR3 reads TGTGCCAGCAGCTTAGAGTGGCTCACCGGGGAGCTGTTTTTT.

There are a few counts of this clonotype. This rearrangement joins TRBV5-4 to TRBJ2-1; 8 positions agree with TRBD2. V trimming: 3 bases; J trimming: 4 bases; junction bases outside the gene matches: 9. The CDR3 contains 16 residues. Germline V gives CDR1 SGHNT, CDR2 YYREEE (reference sequence). The CDR3 DNA follows: TGTGCCAGCAGCTACGGGGGGGCCCCCATATACAATGAGCAGTTCTTC. Protein: CASSYGGAPIYNEQFF.

The rearrangement links TRBV5-1 to TRBJ1-1, with D possibly TRBD1 on 6 matching bases. Germline V gene sequence: CDR1 SGHRS, CDR2 YFSETQ. CDR3 length: 14 residues. V gave up 3 bases and J gave up 4 bases, with 13 bases separating them. This CDR3 is CASSWTETSTEAFF. The CDR3 DNA reads as TGCGCCAGCAGCTGGACAGAAACGAGCACTGAAGCTTTCTTT.

V usage is TRBV4-2 and J usage is TRBJ1-6, with D perhaps TRBD1 (5 bases). V was clipped by 1 base and J by 7 bases, with 11 bases between them. Germline values: CDR1 LGHNA, CDR2 YNFKEQ. This CDR3 region has 15 residues. In DNA, the CDR3 is TGTGCCAGCAGCCAAGGACAGAGGAAGAATTCACCCCTCCACTTT. It yields the protein CASSQGQRKNSPLHF.

This clonotype was found a few times. The chain uses TRBV5-1 and TRBJ2-6, with 8 nucleotides matching TRBD1. CDR1 SGHRS and CDR2 YFSETQ come from the germline V gene. This CDR3 is 18 amino acids long. Trimming cost V 2 bases and J 0 bases; bases outside gene matches: 7. CDR3 residues: CASSLPGQAISGANVLTF. For the CDR3, the DNA is TGCGCCAGCAGCTTACCGGGACAGGCAATCTCTGGGGCCAACGTCCTGACTTTC.

This clonotype was detected many times. V and J are TRBV6-4 and TRBJ2-3, with 10 bases aligning to TRBD1. The V segment lost 0 bases and the J segment 4 bases; nucleotides outside the gene matches: 4. Germline V gene lookup returns CDR1 MRHNA and CDR2 SNTAGT. CDR3 size: 16 residues. This CDR3 reads CASSDSFGTGADTQYF. The CDR3 bases are TGTGCCAGCAGTGACTCGTTTGGGACAGGGGCAGATACGCAGTATTTT.

This clonotype has more than one count but fewer than ten. V is TRBV5-1 and J is TRBJ1-1; a weak D match, TRBD1 (5 bases). V gave up 0 bases and J gave up 0 bases, with 12 bases separating them. This CDR3 region has 16 residues. The germline CDR1 and CDR2 sequences are SGHRS and YFSETQ. CDR3 DNA: TGCGCCAGCAGCTTGGGTTTGGGGCGGTTGAACACTGAAGCTTTCTTT. It specifies CASSLGLGRLNTEAFF.

The rearrangement uses TRBV12-3 or TRBV12-4 and TRBJ2-7; D remains unclear. The CDR3 spans 12 residues. The germline V and J ends were trimmed by 7 bases and 3 bases, with 10 bases remaining between them. The CDR3 DNA follows: TGTGCCAGCAAGGGCACCAGCTACGAGCAGTACTTC. Its translation is CASKGTSYEQYF.

In its sample, this clonotype was seen many times. This sequence joins TRBV11-2 and TRBJ2-1; TRBD2 might be the D (6 bases). Germline CDR1 reads SGHAT; CDR2 reads FQNNGV. With 5 bases removed from V and 3 bases from J, the gap between germline ends came to 14 bases. The CDR3 loop spans 15 amino acids. The CDR3 protein is CASSPPGGNYNEQFF. CDR3 coding DNA: TGTGCCAGCAGCCCCCCCGGAGGGAACTACAATGAGCAGTTCTTC.

There are a few counts of this clonotype. At one end, the junction sequence differs from germline, possibly due to a read error. The chain recombines TRBV6-5 with TRBJ2-4; D is unresolved. CDR1 MNHEY and CDR2 SVGAGI come from the germline V gene. The CDR3 consists of 14 residues. CDR3 protein: CASSYSSPLAFKNF. In nucleotides, the CDR3 is TGTGCCAGCAGTTACTCGTCGCCTTTGGCATTCAAGAACTTC.

CDR3 amino acids: CSARDREGRVGSPLHF. The CDR3 DNA follows: TGCAGTGCTAGAGATCGGGAAGGGCGAGTGGGTTCACCCCTCCACTTT. The V call is TRBV20-1, the J call TRBJ1-6; the D is unclear. Germline values: CDR1 DFQATT, CDR2 SNEGSKA (reference sequence). This CDR3 is built from 16 residues. Trimming took off 0 bases at V and 9 bases at J, with 18 bases between the two ends.

This clonotype was picked up a small number of times. The genes are TRBV20-1 and TRBJ2-1, with D possibly TRBD2 on 6 matching bases. CDR3 length: 14 amino acids. Germline lookup yields CDR1 DFQATT and CDR2 SNEGSKA (reference sequence). V dropped 7 bases and J dropped 0 bases, with 13 bases sitting between them. CDR3 DNA sequence: TGCAGTGGCAAAGGAGGGGTCTCCTACAATGAGCAGTTCTTC. Its protein product is CSGKGGVSYNEQFF.

The genes are TRBV15 and TRBJ2-3, with 9 positions matching TRBD2. Losses at the gene ends were 1 base for V and 0 bases for J; bases not matched to a gene: 2. The germline V gene encodes CDR1 LNHNV and CDR2 YYDKDF (reference sequence). The CDR3 runs to 16 residues. Here the CDR3 DNA reads TGTGCCACCAGCAGAGGGACTAGCGAGAGCACAGATACGCAGTATTTT. Translating it yields CATSRGTSESTDTQYF.

There are a few counts of this clonotype. This chain joins TRBV10-3 and TRBJ2-7; no reliable D call. CDR1 ENHRY and CDR2 SYGVKD come from the germline V gene. Trimming left V 6 bases short and J 2 bases short, with 20 bases between. The CDR3 consists of 16 residues. The CDR3 bases are TGTGCCATCAGCGGAAGGGAAGAAGGTAACACCTACGAGCAGTACTTC. It translates to CAISGREEGNTYEQYF.

This clonotype was counted a few times. This chain uses TRBV11-2 with TRBJ1-5, with D hard to call. The germline V gene encodes CDR1 SGHAT and CDR2 FQNNGV. V dropped 8 bases and J dropped 0 bases, with 35 bases sitting between them. This CDR3 region has 22 residues. CDR3 amino acids: CASGQDWLPIPVDTNSNQPQHF. The DNA for the CDR3 is TGTGCCAGCGGCCAAGATTGGCTCCCGATTCCCGTCGATACGAATAGCAATCAGCCCCAGCATTTT.

The gene calls are TRBV4-2 and TRBJ2-5; 9 nucleotides align to TRBD2. Unmatched junction bases numbered 8, after V lost 4 bases and J lost 2 bases. The germline gives CDR1 LGHNA, CDR2 YNFKEQ. This CDR3 comprises 16 residues. The CDR3 loop is CASSLDAGGRQETQYF. The CDR3 DNA reads TGTGCCAGCAGCCTTGACGCGGGGGGGCGGCAAGAGACCCAGTACTTC.

This rearrangement joins TRBV7-8 to TRBJ1-1, with D unclear. This CDR3 contains 14 residues. Germline CDR1 and CDR2: SGHVS and FQNEAQ. V was pared by 4 bases and J by 0 bases, with 9 bases between. This CDR3 reads CASSSREMNTEAFF. The CDR3 bases are TGTGCCAGCAGCTCCCGAGAGATGAACACTGAAGCTTTCTTT.

This clonotype was counted between two and nine times. The rearrangement joins TRBV20-1 to TRBJ2-7; 7 bases agree with TRBD1. The CDR3 loop spans 14 amino acids. The germline V gene has CDR1 DFQATT and CDR2 SNEGSKA (reference sequence). The ends lost 5 bases at V and 0 bases at J; junction bases unmatched: 7. CDR3 nucleotides: TGCAGTGCTTTGGACAGGCAGGGCTCCTACGAGCAGTACTTC. Protein: CSALDRQGSYEQYF.

The chain combines TRBV12-3 or TRBV12-4 with TRBJ1-2; maybe TRBD1 (6 bases). V was clipped by 1 base and J by 4 bases, with 13 bases between them. CDR3 length: 15 residues. The CDR3 is CASSLDRTGFYGYTF. Here the CDR3 DNA reads TGTGCCAGCAGTTTAGACCGAACAGGGTTCTATGGCTACACCTTC.

The chain joins TRBV6-6 to TRBJ1-6; D may be TRBD1 (5 bases). Trimming left V 6 bases short and J 7 bases short, with 7 bases between. This CDR3 region has 12 residues. From germline, CDR1 is MNHNY and CDR2 SVGAGI (reference sequence). CDR3 nucleotide sequence: TGTGCCAGCAGATCAGGGAATTCACCCCTCCACTTT. Its translation: CASRSGNSPLHF.

This chain uses TRBV20-1 with TRBJ2-7, with D unresolved. Germline CDR1 and CDR2: DFQATT and SNEGSKA (reference sequence). Deletions cut 0 bases from V and 1 base from J, with 10 bases between. CDR3 length: 14 residues. This CDR3 is CSARETGWSYEQYF. DNA for the CDR3: TGCAGTGCTAGAGAAACCGGCTGGTCCTACGAGCAGTACTTC.

There are a few counts of this clonotype. V is TRBV5-1 and J is TRBJ2-1; 9 nucleotides align to TRBD2. The J segment lost 2 bases and the V segment lost 4 bases, leaving 4 bases of the junction unmatched. Germline V gene lookup returns CDR1 SGHRS and CDR2 YFSETQ. The CDR3 runs to 15 residues. The CDR3 nucleotides read TGCGCCAGCAGCGGGCCTAGCGGGACCTACAATGAGCAGTTCTTC. This translates into CASSGPSGTYNEQFF.

This clonotype was seen only a few times. The chain employs TRBV11-2 and TRBJ2-2; D may be TRBD2 (5 bases). Trimming shortened V by 5 bases and J by 1 base, and 14 bases separated the two germline ends. The CDR3 contains 16 residues. Per the germline V gene, CDR1 is SGHAT and CDR2 is FQNNGV. CDR3 region: CASSALATLNTGELFF. CDR3 nucleotide sequence: TGTGCCAGCAGCGCCTTAGCGACCTTGAACACCGGGGAGCTGTTTTTT.

The sample holds many counts of this clonotype. V and J are TRBV2 and TRBJ1-1; D might be TRBD1 (5 bases). The germline CDR1 and CDR2 sequences are SNHLY and FYNNEI. V lost 5 bases, J lost 4 bases, and 20 bases lay in between. This CDR3 spans 16 amino acids. The CDR3 coding sequence is TGTGCCAGCAGTCCCCTTGAGGGGAGCAGTAGCACTGAAGCTTTCTTT. Residues: CASSPLEGSSSTEAFF.

This clonotype has just a few counts. The J gene is TRBJ2-1, the V gene TRBV6-1, with 13 positions matching TRBD2. The CDR3 is made up of 16 amino acids. Trimming cost V 6 bases and J 8 bases; bases outside gene matches: 10. CDR1 and CDR2 from the germline V gene are MNHNS and SASEGT. The CDR3 loop reads CASRPWGTSGVDEQFF. CDR3 DNA: TGTGCCAGCAGGCCCTGGGGGACTAGCGGGGTAGATGAGCAGTTCTTC.

This clonotype was observed many times. The CDR3 coding sequence is TGTGCCAGCAGTTTATCGGAGGGATCGAACACTGAAGCTTTCTTT. Amino acids: CASSLSEGSNTEAFF. J is TRBJ1-1 and V is TRBV27; no reliable D call. Germline V lookup: CDR1 MNHEY, CDR2 SMNVEV (reference sequence). CDR3 length equals 15 residues. V lost 0 bases to trimming and J lost 1 base, with 9 bases between them.

The chain has TRBV2 and TRBJ1-4, with a tentative D call TRBD1 (5 bases). Germline CDR1 and CDR2: SNHLY and FYNNEI. The V and J ends lost 0 bases and 7 bases respectively, with 18 bases between them. The CDR3 length is 17 residues. For the CDR3, the DNA is TGTGCCAGCAGTGAAGCGCTCAGGGCCGGGTGGGCTGAAAAACTGTTTTTT. This sequence encodes CASSEALRAGWAEKLFF.

The chain is built from TRBV20-1 and TRBJ2-1; 10 bases are a match to TRBD2. The CDR3 consists of 14 residues. V shed 7 bases, J shed 3 bases, and the junction held 6 bases outside the gene matches. CDR1 is DFQATT, CDR2 SNEGSKA, per germline (reference sequence). The CDR3 DNA reads as TGCAGTGGGCTGGGACTAGCGAACTACAATGAGCAGTTCTTC. This gives the protein CSGLGLANYNEQFF.

This clonotype occurred a few times. V is TRBV29-1 and J is TRBJ2-7, with 9 bases lining up with TRBD2. Germline trimming cut 4 bases from V and 7 bases from J; bases unmatched to any gene: 8. The CDR3 is made up of 13 amino acids. The germline CDR1 and CDR2 sequences are SQVTM and ANQGSEA. CDR3: CSVVLAGAYEQYF. The CDR3 DNA follows: TGCAGCGTTGTCTTAGCGGGAGCATATGAGCAGTACTTC.